The next 29 T cell receptor beta chains were all read from a single sample in a study of T cells in Graves' hyperthyroidism and ophthalmopathy. Amplification yielded TCR beta CDR3 regions, with RNA transcripts as the source. The HTBI primer set drove a first-round RT-PCR of the TCR CDR3. TCRdb itself ran the multiplex PCR reads through MiXCR, one entry per CDR3 protein. This sample has some 510,000 distinct CDR3 sequences; less than 25% occur once, and the top ten carry more than 20%. Sequenced sample: blood. Source of these receptors: a man in his late teens or twenties with Graves' hyperthyroidism.

The chain employs TRBV12-3 or TRBV12-4 and TRBJ1-3; no clear D. With 6 bases removed from V and 0 bases from J, the gap between germline ends came to 12 bases. The CDR3 consists of 15 residues. CDR3 sequence reads: CASSREPYSGNTIYF. CDR3 coding DNA: TGTGCCAGCAGCCGCGAACCCTACTCTGGAAACACCATATATTTT.

The V call is TRBV12-3 or TRBV12-4, the J call TRBJ1-2, with D possibly being TRBD1 (6 bases). The V end was cut by 3 bases, the J end by 8 bases, with 10 bases between. The CDR3 is 12 amino acids. The CDR3 sequence is CASSFRRGGYTF. CDR3 nucleotides: TGTGCCAGCAGTTTCCGCAGGGGCGGCTACACCTTC.

In its sample, this clonotype was seen many times. The chain employs TRBV24-1 and TRBJ1-5; D unclear. The CDR3 sequence is 14 residues long. Germline assignment: CDR1 KGHDR and CDR2 SFDVKD. Trimming took off 12 bases at V and 2 bases at J, with 16 bases between the two ends. The CDR3 loop reads CAVPGRDGNQPQHF. Written as DNA, the CDR3 is TGTGCCGTCCCTGGGAGGGATGGCAATCAGCCCCAGCATTTT.

Many counts were recorded for this clonotype. The chain has TRBV11-2 and TRBJ2-7; no firm D call. V was pared by 4 bases and J by 6 bases, with 10 bases between. Germline loops: CDR1 SGHAT, CDR2 FQNNGV. The CDR3 runs 12 residues. The CDR3 protein is CASSWPFSEQYF. The CDR3 DNA sequence: TGTGCCAGCAGCTGGCCGTTCTCCGAGCAGTACTTC.

This clonotype was counted ten times or more. The J gene is TRBJ1-2, the V gene TRBV2; 12 bases are a match to TRBD1. Germline trimming cut 6 bases from V and 8 bases from J; bases unmatched to any gene: 7. Per germline, CDR1 SNHLY and CDR2 FYNNEI. This CDR3 is built from 14 residues. DNA for the CDR3: TGTGCCAGCAGGGGGGGACAGGGGGCGAGGGGCTACACCTTC. Translating gives CASRGGQGARGYTF.

This clonotype occurred a few times. This may arise from a read error, as a much more abundant clone is one base away. This sequence joins TRBV5-1 and TRBJ2-2, with D perhaps given as TRBD1 or TRBD2 (5 bases each). The CDR3 loop spans 14 amino acids. Germline-derived CDR1 and CDR2 are SGHRS and YFSETQ. The CDR3 loop reads CASSSGRVTGELCF. DNA for the CDR3: TGCGCCAGCAGCTCGGGGCGGGTCACCGGGGAGCTGTGTTTT.

The chain is built from TRBV20-1 and TRBJ1-1; no reliable D call. V was clipped by 0 bases and J by 14 bases, with 25 bases between them. Germline values: CDR1 DFQATT, CDR2 SNEGSKA (reference sequence). The CDR3 loop spans 15 amino acids. The CDR3 loop reads CSARDWSVAVGEQFF. In DNA, the CDR3 is TGCAGTGCTAGAGATTGGTCGGTAGCGGTCGGGGAGCAATTCTTT.

The CDR3 here is CATSRDPRGLGNTEAFF. The CDR3 nucleotides read TGTGCCACCAGCAGAGACCCCAGGGGGTTAGGGAACACTGAAGCTTTCTTT. The V gene is TRBV15, the J gene TRBJ1-1, with 7 bases identical to TRBD1. This CDR3 region has 17 residues. Per the germline V gene, CDR1 is LNHNV and CDR2 is YYDKDF (reference sequence). The V segment lost 0 bases and the J segment 1 base; nucleotides outside the gene matches: 8.

This clonotype was seen repeatedly, ten times or more. The chain couples TRBV11-2 to TRBJ1-2; 7 bases match TRBD1. Germline V gene data show CDR1 as SGHAT and CDR2 as FQNNGV. The CDR3 has 15 residues. J lost 4 bases, V lost 3 bases, and 8 bases had no gene match. CDR3 region: CASSLTGNSGYGYTF. CDR3 DNA: TGTGCCAGCAGCTTGACAGGGAATTCGGGCTATGGCTACACCTTC. Looking up the rest from reference TRBV11-2 and TRBJ1-2 gives the full variable domain: EAGVAQSPRYKIIEKRQSVAFWCNPISGHATLYWYQQILGQGPKLLIQFQNNGVVDDSQLPKDRFSAERLKGVDSTLKIQPAKLEDSAVYLCASSLTGNSGYGYTFGSGTRLTVV.

This clonotype was recorded at least ten times. V is TRBV4-1 and J is TRBJ2-7, with TRBD1 matching over 7 bases. V gave up 0 bases and J gave up 0 bases; unmatched junction bases: 2. Germline CDR1 and CDR2: MGHRA and YSYEKL. CDR3 length equals 15 residues. CDR3: CASSQDGTASYEQYF. For the CDR3, the DNA is TGCGCCAGCAGCCAAGATGGGACAGCCTCCTACGAGCAGTACTTC.

The rearrangement uses TRBV10-3 and TRBJ1-2; D is ambiguous. This CDR3 has 13 residues. V dropped 2 bases and J dropped 1 base, with 5 bases sitting between them. CDR1 is ENHRY, CDR2 SYGVKD, per germline. Written as DNA, the CDR3 is TGTGCCATCAGTGAGCATAATAACTATGGCTACACCTTC. Protein: CAISEHNNYGYTF.

This clonotype has at least ten counts. The rearrangement uses TRBV6-5 and TRBJ2-7; D possibly matches TRBD1 or TRBD2 (5 bases each). The germline CDR1 and CDR2 sequences are MNHEY and SVGAGI. This CDR3 spans 15 amino acids. Trimming stripped 0 bases from V and 6 bases from J, with 15 bases between. As DNA, the CDR3 is TGTGCCAGCAGTTACTCAGGGGACGCGGCCTTCGAGCAGTACTTC. The encoded protein is CASSYSGDAAFEQYF.

This clonotype was seen a handful of times. This clone may be a read error of a much larger clone one base away. The chain recombines TRBV28 with TRBJ2-5; 8 nucleotides align to TRBD2. Trimming removed 2 bases from V and 13 bases from J; junction bases left unmatched: 15. The CDR3 is 15 amino acids. The germline CDR1 and CDR2 sequences are MDHEN and SYDVKM. The CDR3 bases are TGTGCCAGCAGTTTACAGAGCGGGGGCCTGGAGGCCCTGTACTTC. It specifies CASSLQSGGLEALYF.

The chain couples TRBV7-2 to TRBJ2-5; tentatively, D is TRBD1 or TRBD2 (5 bases each). Trimming left V 1 base short and J 2 bases short, with 11 bases between. Germline assignment: CDR1 SGHTA and CDR2 FQGNSA. The CDR3 is made up of 15 amino acids. The DNA of the CDR3 is TGTGCCAGCAGCTTAGTGTCGGGGCGGCAAGAGACCCAGTACTTC. This codes for CASSLVSGRQETQYF.

This rearrangement joins TRBV4-1 to TRBJ2-7; D is possibly TRBD1 (6 bases). The germline V and J ends were trimmed by 4 bases and 0 bases, with 10 bases remaining between them. This CDR3 is 14 amino acids long. Germline loops: CDR1 MGHRA, CDR2 YSYEKL. The CDR3 here is CASSPGDNSYEQYF. CDR3 DNA: TGCGCCAGCAGCCCAGGGGACAACTCCTACGAGCAGTACTTC.

V is TRBV30 and J is TRBJ1-1; D is undetermined. The CDR3 sequence is 12 residues long. Per germline, CDR1 GTSNPN and CDR2 SVGIG (reference sequence). V lost 5 bases to trimming and J lost 0 bases, with 7 bases between them. CDR3 region: CAWELLNTEAFF. In DNA form, the CDR3 reads TGTGCCTGGGAGCTCCTGAACACTGAAGCTTTCTTT.

This clonotype was counted at least ten times. The chain couples TRBV28 to TRBJ1-5; unclear D gene. The CDR3 length is 13 residues. Germline-derived CDR1 and CDR2 are MDHEN and SYDVKM. Trimming left V 4 bases short and J 6 bases short, with 10 bases between. This chain's CDR3 is CASSWRGSQPQHF. CDR3 nucleotides: TGTGCCAGCAGTTGGCGGGGAAGTCAGCCCCAGCATTTT.

This clonotype was recorded many times. This chain joins TRBV5-1 and TRBJ2-5; TRBD2 matches 7 bases. V lost 3 bases and J lost 3; bases outside the gene matches: 5. This CDR3 is 14 amino acids long. Per the germline V gene, CDR1 is SGHRS and CDR2 is YFSETQ. The CDR3 nucleotides are TGCGCCAGCAGCTGGACCGCGGGGGAAGAGACCCAGTACTTC. Translating gives CASSWTAGEETQYF.

This clonotype came up a few times. The chain combines TRBV11-2 with TRBJ1-1, with D maybe TRBD1 (5 bases). The CDR3 is made up of 15 amino acids. Trimming pared 5 bases from V and 2 bases from J, leaving 15 bases between. From germline, CDR1 is SGHAT and CDR2 FQNNGV. Here the CDR3 reads CASSRKTELNTEAFF. The CDR3 DNA follows: TGTGCCAGCAGCAGAAAGACAGAGCTTAACACTGAAGCTTTCTTT.

This clonotype appeared many times. The chain carries TRBV19 and TRBJ1-1; D is unresolved. CDR1 and CDR2 from the germline V gene are LNHDA and SQIVND (reference sequence). V lost 6 bases, J lost 0 bases, and 14 bases lay in between. The CDR3 spans 15 residues. DNA for the CDR3: TGTGCCAGTAGAAATAGACCGCCGTTGAACACTGAAGCTTTCTTT. It encodes CASRNRPPLNTEAFF. The variable domain in full, completed from reference TRBV19 and TRBJ1-1, reads DGGITQSPKYLFRKEGQNVTLSCEQNLNHDAMYWYRQDPGQGLRLIYYSQIVNDFQKGDIAEGYSVSREKKESFPLTVTSAQKNPTAFYLCASRNRPPLNTEAFFGQGTRLTVV.

This chain connects TRBV15 to TRBJ2-7; the D gene is possibly TRBD2 (5 bases). CDR3 length: 12 residues. Germline V CDR1 and CDR2: LNHNV, YYDKDF (reference sequence). Deletions cut 4 bases from V and 7 bases from J, with 11 bases between. CDR3 sequence: CATSTWTGEQYF. The CDR3 nucleotides are TGTGCCACCAGCACCTGGACTGGGGAGCAGTACTTC.

This clonotype showed up just a few times. The chain joins TRBV12-3 or TRBV12-4 to TRBJ2-5; 7 bases map to TRBD1. V lost 4 bases and J lost 2; bases outside the gene matches: 7. This CDR3 is 15 amino acids long. DNA of the CDR3: TGTGCCAGCAGTTCAACACGGGACAGACAAGAGACCCAGTACTTC. It encodes CASSSTRDRQETQYF.

This clonotype has a handful of counts. The chain carries TRBV27 and TRBJ1-1; a possible D gene is TRBD1 (6 bases). This CDR3 spans 13 amino acids. CDR1 is MNHEY and CDR2 is SMNVEV in the germline V gene (reference sequence). V lost 4 bases, J lost 2 bases, and 8 bases lay in between. DNA for the CDR3: TGTGCCAGCAGTTCAGGGGACAACACTGAAGCTTTCTTT. As protein: CASSSGDNTEAFF.

The J gene is TRBJ2-5, the V gene TRBV28, with 9 bases matching TRBD2. This CDR3 has 19 residues. Germline V gene data show CDR1 as MDHEN and CDR2 as SYDVKM. The ends lost 5 bases at V and 2 bases at J; junction bases unmatched: 18. This CDR3 is CASSLLIDRLAGPQETQYF. The CDR3 nucleotides read TGTGCCAGCAGTCTCCTTATAGACCGGCTAGCGGGACCGCAAGAGACCCAGTACTTC.

There are a few counts of this clonotype. The CDR3 is CASSSPGGGNYEQYF. The CDR3 DNA follows: TGTGCCAGCAGTTCGCCCGGGGGGGGGAACTACGAGCAGTACTTC. The chain combines TRBV6-5 with TRBJ2-7, with TRBD2 matching 8 bases. V gave up 4 bases and J gave up 3 bases; unmatched junction bases: 8. The length of the CDR3 is 15 residues. Germline V gene lookup returns CDR1 MNHEY and CDR2 SVGAGI.

As to this clonotype: Germline is not matched at one junction end, which may reflect a read error. The chain is built from TRBV18 and TRBJ2-3; D is undetermined. Germline CDR1 reads KGHSH; CDR2 reads LQKENI. This CDR3 spans 13 amino acids. DNA for the CDR3: TGTGCCAACTCACCACAAGGCACAGATACGCAGTATTTT. Translated: CANSPQGTDTQYF.

This sequence joins TRBV5-1 and TRBJ2-7; the match to TRBD1 covers 11 bases. V lost 4 bases and J lost 2; bases outside the gene matches: 8. This CDR3 contains 16 residues. The germline CDR1 and CDR2 sequences are SGHRS and YFSETQ. The CDR3 nucleotides read TGCGCCAGCAGCCAAAATCCGGGACAGGGGGCCTACGAGCAGTACTTC. Residues: CASSQNPGQGAYEQYF.

The chain carries TRBV7-2 and TRBJ2-7; D call uncertain. Trimming removed 1 base from V and 4 bases from J, with 11 bases in between. CDR1 is SGHTA, CDR2 FQGNSA, per germline. The CDR3 sequence is 14 residues long. The CDR3 DNA is TGTGCCAGCAGCTTAGAAGGGTCATGGTACGAGCAGTACTTC. Encoded protein: CASSLEGSWYEQYF.

This chain connects TRBV28 to TRBJ2-7; D is perhaps TRBD2 (5 bases). This CDR3 comprises 16 residues. Germline V gene data show CDR1 as MDHEN and CDR2 as SYDVKM. V gave up 1 base and J gave up 0 bases, with 13 bases separating them. CDR3 DNA sequence: TGTGCCAGCAGTTTATTAGTAGCGCGGAGCTCCTACGAGCAGTACTTC. Translated: CASSLLVARSSYEQYF.